This paragraph reports one T cell receptor (beta chain). The target antigen is unknown. The sample is drawn from a study of T cell responses to AZD1222 COVID-19 vaccine. Study results and caveats: Nearly half of spike-specific TCRs reportedly target unmutated variant regions. White British people made up most donors, females outnumbered males, and clonal diversity was possibly underestimated. There were repertoire samples only from the period after the peak T cell response.

Measured with immunoSEQ multiplex PCR; TCRdb has only the in-frame clones, and not every one. The data show under 200,000 clones, roughly 92% seen once. This CDR3 spans 13 amino acids. V lost 1 base and J lost 7, with 10 bases in between. The sequencing used peripheral blood, collected 28 days after the second dose of the MenACWY control vaccine. This sequence joins TRBV12-3 or TRBV12-4 and TRBJ1-2; D call uncertain. This sequence originates from an adult who received the MenACWY meningococcal vaccine as a control. CDR3 loop: CASSLDWEGGYTF. CDR3 DNA: TGTGCCAGCAGTTTAGACTGGGAGGGTGGCTACACCTTC.